This entry concerns a single T cell receptor (beta chain). The target of this receptor is not known. The record has no base qualities; no much larger clone is one base away. The data were taken from a study of shared clonotypes between healthy human individuals (dated by TCRdb to 2019 to 2021). Describing the broader study: A few men and a couple of women, aged 18 to 49 years, made up the cohort. Per donor, three plates each were used for CD4 naive and CD4 memory, two for CD8 naive, and one for CD8 memory. To estimate repertoire size and how much clonotype sharing occurs between individuals, the study deeply sequenced the blood TCR repertoires of five healthy adults. To increase sequencing depth and limit assay-specific biases, different laboratories used diverse techniques to prepare libraries and sequence TCR repertoires. Between about 0.8 and 9 billion PBMCs per donor were obtained by leukapheresis. The paper as a whole reports these results and caveats: Even with the large sequencing depth, rarefaction of the sorted-subset datasets indicated that sequencing was incomplete. Pairwise subsampling indicated that sequencing depth was expected to affect the degree of clonotype sharing among donors. Because the study included a small number of donors, the genetic and exposure-history diversity represented was limited. Naive subsets generally had larger estimated clonotype richness than memory subsets. Sharing across a handful of donors was observed for about 5% of naive CD4, less than 4% of naive CD8, about 2.5% of memory CD4, and around 0.4% of memory CD8 clonotypes. Compared with non-shared clonotypes, clonotypes shared by all four sorted-subset donors had higher generation probabilities. Sampling was restricted to blood, and TCR repertoires in tissues likely differ from the TCR repertoires found in blood.

CD8 naive samples were obtained by positive selection for CCR7 among CD45RO-negative cells, yielding a CD45RA+CCR7+ population from which TemRA cells were excluded. Healthy HIV-negative adults with no recently reported acute infections or vaccinations were included as donors. Only Caucasian adults living in Nashville, Tennessee, USA were represented among the donors. Blood was collected by leukapheresis, and PBMCs were isolated by Ficoll-Histopaque density gradient centrifugation and then cryopreserved in liquid nitrogen vapor phase. Purity and quantity of every magnetically sorted T cell population were checked by analytical flow cytometry. Each sorted fraction had its genomic DNA isolated and then quantified by UV absorbance on a Nanodrop 2000c. TCR CDR3 regions were amplified from genomic DNA by multiplex PCR using the deep immunoSEQ assay. Extracted genomic DNA from each cell subset was spread evenly across all wells of several immunoSEQ 96-well plates, with each plate serving as a replicate. For sorted subsets, 200 ng of genomic DNA, equivalent to about 30,000 T cell genomes, went into each replicate PCR. The purified libraries were quantified using a Qubit 3.0 fluorometer, sized with a Bioanalyzer 2100, and then quantified again using the KAPA Library Quantification kit. Each immunoSEQ 96-well plate was sequenced on its own single-read 150-cycle Illumina NextSeq 550 flow cell. The study's own analysis went as follows. Because the immunoSEQ output included only junctional sequences and no quality scores, the filtering could not be the same as the filtering used for full-length reads. To assign V/J genes and CDR3, sequences were annotated against IMGT germline references using PyIR, a Python wrapper for IgBLAST v1.9. Any read was removed if the V/J assignment was weak (E-value above 1e-6), the CDR3 was missing, or the read contained stop codons, out-of-frame junctions, or ambiguous translated residues. V3J clonotypes were defined by identical inferred V gene, J gene, and CDR3 amino acid sequence. Percentage overlap between repertoires was computed as shared unique clonotypes divided by the size of the smaller repertoire. Richness of each repertoire was evaluated using RTK rarefaction, the Chao1 estimator, and Recon v2.1 estimates of unobserved clonotypes. Generation probabilities were computed with OLGA for all TCRbeta clonotypes obtained by the gDNA method from several donors. This is the immuneACCESS table as TCRdb keeps it, with only in-frame sequences that have V and J called. A part of the clones is gone; compared with another copy, unresolved V genes explain less than half, and the rest is unexplained. That table is the source of V, J and clone size, and D and trimming were worked out from the DNA. The sample contains hundreds of thousands of clones, 90% to 95% of them found a single time. The ten largest clones represent about a quarter of the sample.

The origin of this receptor is a man aged 25-45 years in good health. Sequencing input: naive CD8+ T cells sorted from blood. Taken with the paper, the label for cell subset or site translates to: CD45RA+CCR7+.

The encoded CDR3 is CASSGPQGVRRGEQFF. The DNA reads as follows: TGTGCCAGCAGTGGTCCTCAGGGGGTTCGGAGGGGTGAGCAGTTCTTC. This sequence uses TRBV6-1 and TRBJ2-1; the D segment could be TRBD1, given 7 matching bases. The CDR3, cysteine through phenylalanine, is 16 amino acids long. Solely the CDR3 DNA is kept, with 48 bases framed from the first base. For CDR1 and CDR2, the germline V gene lists MNHNS and SASEGT. V and J are truncated by 4 bases and 9 bases respectively, leaving an intervening sequence of 22 bases.